The next 5 T cell receptor beta chains were all read from a single sample in a study of human T cells and chemical hapten exposure. The sample's time point: pre-sensitization, week 0. Treatment here: therapeutic diphenylcyclopropenone sensitization with weekly scalp DPC. TCRdb itself ran the RACE reads through MiXCR, one entry per CDR3 protein. The sample yields some 400,000 distinct CDR3 sequences, more than 4.5% seen once. The sequencing here drew on whole blood, taken in connection with sensitization to the hapten diphenylcyclopropenone (DPC). These receptors were obtained from a woman aged 50 to 65 with alopecia areata. Some clones in this sample may be carry-over from other donors' samples.

The genes are TRBV12-3 or TRBV12-4 and TRBJ1-1; no reliable D call. The V end lost 7 bases, the J end lost 3 bases, and 15 bases lay between the germline ends. The CDR3 is made up of 14 amino acids. CDR3 nucleotide sequence: TGTGCCAGCACCCCCATGGTGGGTCACACTGAAGCTTTCTTT. Translation gives CASTPMVGHTEAFF.

This clonotype has a count of ten or more. This chain links TRBV6-4 with TRBJ1-1; D gene unclear. Trimming removed 5 bases from V and 0 bases from J, with 7 bases in between. Germline values: CDR1 MRHNA, CDR2 SNTAGT. CDR3 length: 13 amino acids. The CDR3 spells CASSRFMNTEAFF. CDR3 in DNA: TGTGCCAGCAGTAGATTCATGAACACTGAAGCTTTCTTT.

The V gene is TRBV12-3 or TRBV12-4, the J gene TRBJ2-3; D is possibly TRBD1 (6 bases). V lost 5 bases to trimming and J lost 4 bases, with 19 bases between them. The CDR3 has 16 amino acids. The CDR3 sequence is CASSAYTGKKADTQYF. In DNA form, the CDR3 reads TGTGCCAGCAGTGCCTACACAGGGAAGAAGGCAGATACGCAGTATTTT.

CDR3 sequence reads: CASSTRTARSGNTIYF. The CDR3 DNA reads TGTGCCAGCAGCACCCGGACAGCACGCTCTGGAAACACCATATATTTT. The V gene is TRBV7-8, the J gene TRBJ1-3; weak D call: TRBD1 (6 bases). V lost 5 bases to trimming and J lost 0 bases, with 14 bases between them. Germline loops: CDR1 SGHVS, CDR2 FQNEAQ. The CDR3 length is 16 residues.

This clonotype came up many times. The chain combines TRBV29-1 with TRBJ1-1; D perhaps matches TRBD1 (5 bases). Germline V lookup: CDR1 SQVTM, CDR2 ANQGSEA. The CDR3 extends over 12 amino acids. V was cut by 8 bases and J by 5 bases, with 15 bases left in between. CDR3 coding DNA: TGCAGCCACTTAGGCGGGGGGACTGAAGCTTTCTTT. It yields the protein CSHLGGGTEAFF.